These T cell receptor beta chains were read from a single sample in a study of cytomegalovirus exposure and HLA in healthy donors. TCRdb keeps only in-frame clones here, not all; method: immunoSEQ multiplex PCR. The sample carries around 100,000 clones, roughly two thirds recorded once. Sequenced: PBMCs. These TCRs come from a woman in her 30s in good health and CMV-seronegative. The CDR3 runs from the conserved cysteine through the conserved F or W. Fields, in order: J gene, V gene, clone size, D gene, CDR3 protein, CDR3 DNA. The D gene is left open where the match is weak. Only part of the rows carry a size: once, few, many, or a class if the clone is expanded.

j_gene: TRBJ1-5; v_gene: TRBV4-1; abundance: few; d_gene: TRBD1; CDR3aa: CASSQVTGGRNQPQHF; CDR3nt: TGCGCCAGCAGCCAAGTAACAGGGGGCCGTAATCAGCCCCAGCATTTT
j_gene: TRBJ2-1; v_gene: TRBV9; abundance: .; d_gene: .; CDR3aa: CASSVGLASSSYNEQFF; CDR3nt: TGTGCCAGCAGCGTAGGGCTAGCTTCAAGCTCCTACAATGAGCAGTTCTTC
j_gene: TRBJ2-1; v_gene: TRBV4-3; abundance: .; d_gene: .; CDR3aa: CASSQGGVEQFF; CDR3nt: TGCGCCAGCAGCCAAGGCGGAGTCGAGCAGTTCTTC
j_gene: TRBJ1-6; v_gene: TRBV30; abundance: .; d_gene: TRBD1; CDR3aa: CAWSERQGSPLHF; CDR3nt: TGTGCCTGGAGTGAAAGACAGGGATCACCCCTCCACTTT
j_gene: TRBJ1-1; v_gene: TRBV2; abundance: .; d_gene: TRBD1; CDR3aa: CASSAGQYTEAFF; CDR3nt: TGTGCCAGCAGCGCGGGACAGTACACTGAAGCTTTCTTT
j_gene: TRBJ1-5; v_gene: TRBV2; abundance: .; d_gene: .; CDR3aa: CASSYRVSNQPQHF; CDR3nt: TGTGCCAGCAGTTACAGGGTCAGCAATCAGCCCCAGCATTTT
j_gene: TRBJ1-3; v_gene: TRBV28; abundance: .; d_gene: .; CDR3aa: CASRKHRGTDSGNTIYF; CDR3nt: TGTGCCAGCAGAAAACACCGGGGAACCGACTCTGGAAACACCATATATTTT
j_gene: TRBJ1-1; v_gene: TRBV19; abundance: few; d_gene: .; CDR3aa: CASSIAGMSAFF; CDR3nt: TGTGCCAGTAGTATCGCCGGGATGTCGGCTTTCTTT
j_gene: TRBJ2-2; v_gene: TRBV5-1; abundance: few; d_gene: .; CDR3aa: CASSLIRQGAGSGELFF; CDR3nt: TGCGCCAGCAGCTTGATAAGGCAGGGCGCGGGGTCCGGGGAGCTGTTTTTT
j_gene: TRBJ2-5; v_gene: TRBV30; abundance: .; d_gene: .; CDR3aa: CAWSVGGQETQYF; CDR3nt: TGTGCCTGGAGTGTAGGAGGTCAAGAGACCCAGTACTTC
j_gene: TRBJ2-1; v_gene: TRBV28; abundance: .; d_gene: TRBD2; CDR3aa: CASSFGLVLNEQFF; CDR3nt: TGTGCCAGCAGTTTCGGACTAGTTCTCAATGAGCAGTTCTTC
j_gene: TRBJ1-5; v_gene: TRBV4-1; abundance: once; d_gene: TRBD1; CDR3aa: CASSRDSGGLSNQPQHF; CDR3nt: TGCGCCAGCAGCCGTGACTCAGGGGGCCTAAGCAATCAGCCCCAGCATTTT
j_gene: TRBJ2-3; v_gene: TRBV9; abundance: .; d_gene: TRBD2; CDR3aa: CASSVVGLVTDTQYF; CDR3nt: TGTGCCAGCAGCGTAGTGGGACTAGTCACAGATACGCAGTATTTT
j_gene: TRBJ2-3; v_gene: TRBV5-4; abundance: .; d_gene: .; CDR3aa: CASSLGIADTQYF; CDR3nt: TGTGCCAGCAGCTTGGGGATAGCTGATACGCAGTATTTT
j_gene: TRBJ1-2; v_gene: TRBV7-2; abundance: .; d_gene: .; CDR3aa: CASTLGTSSNYGYTF; CDR3nt: TGTGCCAGCACCTTAGGTACGAGCTCCAACTATGGCTACACCTTC
j_gene: TRBJ2-2; v_gene: TRBV5-1; abundance: .; d_gene: TRBD2; CDR3aa: CASSLTSGNAPGELFF; CDR3nt: TGCGCCAGCAGCTTGACTAGCGGGAATGCTCCCGGGGAGCTGTTTTTT
j_gene: TRBJ2-2; v_gene: TRBV19; abundance: .; d_gene: .; CDR3aa: CASSTVGGNTGELFF; CDR3nt: TGTGCCAGTAGTACGGTGGGGGGGAACACCGGGGAGCTGTTTTTT
j_gene: TRBJ2-2; v_gene: TRBV4-3; abundance: .; d_gene: TRBD2; CDR3aa: CASSQDSTSDGTGELFF; CDR3nt: TGCGCCAGCAGCCAAGATAGTACTAGCGATGGCACCGGGGAGCTGTTTTTT
j_gene: TRBJ2-1; v_gene: TRBV5-4; abundance: .; d_gene: TRBD2; CDR3aa: CASRGKAGGSYNEQFF; CDR3nt: TGTGCCAGCAGGGGTAAAGCGGGAGGGTCCTACAATGAGCAGTTCTTC
j_gene: TRBJ1-1; v_gene: TRBV6-6; abundance: .; d_gene: .; CDR3aa: CASSSFGHLNTEAFF; CDR3nt: TGTGCCAGCAGTTCTTTCGGACATTTGAACACCGAAGCTTTCTTT
j_gene: TRBJ2-7; v_gene: TRBV27; abundance: once; d_gene: .; CDR3aa: CASSATGYEQYF; CDR3nt: TGTGCCAGCAGTGCGACAGGTTACGAGCAGTACTTC
j_gene: TRBJ2-7; v_gene: TRBV6-6; abundance: .; d_gene: TRBD1; CDR3aa: CASRPHDRDSYEQYF; CDR3nt: TGTGCCAGCAGACCTCATGACAGGGACTCCTACGAGCAGTACTTC
j_gene: TRBJ2-7; v_gene: TRBV18; abundance: few; d_gene: TRBD1; CDR3aa: CASSPTGEAYEQYF; CDR3nt: TGTGCCAGCTCACCGACAGGGGAAGCCTACGAGCAGTACTTC
j_gene: TRBJ2-7; v_gene: TRBV11-2; abundance: few; d_gene: TRBD2; CDR3aa: CASSLVALAGGIGEQYF; CDR3nt: TGTGCCAGCAGCTTAGTGGCCTTAGCGGGAGGTATAGGGGAGCAGTACTTC
j_gene: TRBJ2-5; v_gene: TRBV6-5; abundance: .; d_gene: .; CDR3aa: CASSYSGAETQYF; CDR3nt: TGTGCCAGCAGTTACTCGGGGGCGGAGACCCAGTACTTC
j_gene: TRBJ1-5; v_gene: TRBV9; abundance: few; d_gene: .; CDR3aa: CASSVSGVNQPQHF; CDR3nt: TGTGCCAGCAGCGTTTCAGGGGTCAATCAGCCCCAGCATTTT
j_gene: TRBJ2-2; v_gene: TRBV5-4; abundance: once; d_gene: .; CDR3aa: CASSFTVNTGELFF; CDR3nt: TGTGCCAGCAGCTTCACAGTGAACACCGGGGAGCTGTTTTTT
j_gene: TRBJ2-7; v_gene: TRBV27; abundance: .; d_gene: .; CDR3aa: CASSSGLSSYEQYF; CDR3nt: TGTGCCAGCAGTTCAGGGCTGAGCTCCTACGAGCAGTACTTC
j_gene: TRBJ1-1; v_gene: TRBV5-8; abundance: .; d_gene: TRBD1; CDR3aa: CASSPISGTANTEAFF; CDR3nt: TGTGCCAGCAGTCCTATTTCCGGGACAGCGAACACTGAAGCTTTCTTT
j_gene: TRBJ2-4; v_gene: TRBV30; abundance: .; d_gene: .; CDR3aa: CAWSVQSGFKNIQYF; CDR3nt: TGTGCCTGGAGTGTACAGTCAGGGTTCAAAAACATTCAGTACTTC
j_gene: TRBJ1-2; v_gene: TRBV30; abundance: .; d_gene: .; CDR3aa: CAWSVFRGGYGYTF; CDR3nt: TGTGCCTGGAGTGTATTTCGGGGAGGCTATGGCTACACCTTC
j_gene: TRBJ1-2; v_gene: TRBV19; abundance: .; d_gene: TRBD1; CDR3aa: CARHWGTGNGAFNYGYTF; CDR3nt: TGTGCCAGACATTGGGGGACAGGGAACGGGGCCTTTAACTATGGCTACACCTTC
j_gene: TRBJ2-1; v_gene: TRBV7-9; abundance: .; d_gene: TRBD2; CDR3aa: CASSPVGGSSYNEQFF; CDR3nt: TGTGCCAGCAGCCCTGTGGGGGGGAGTTCCTACAATGAGCAGTTCTTC